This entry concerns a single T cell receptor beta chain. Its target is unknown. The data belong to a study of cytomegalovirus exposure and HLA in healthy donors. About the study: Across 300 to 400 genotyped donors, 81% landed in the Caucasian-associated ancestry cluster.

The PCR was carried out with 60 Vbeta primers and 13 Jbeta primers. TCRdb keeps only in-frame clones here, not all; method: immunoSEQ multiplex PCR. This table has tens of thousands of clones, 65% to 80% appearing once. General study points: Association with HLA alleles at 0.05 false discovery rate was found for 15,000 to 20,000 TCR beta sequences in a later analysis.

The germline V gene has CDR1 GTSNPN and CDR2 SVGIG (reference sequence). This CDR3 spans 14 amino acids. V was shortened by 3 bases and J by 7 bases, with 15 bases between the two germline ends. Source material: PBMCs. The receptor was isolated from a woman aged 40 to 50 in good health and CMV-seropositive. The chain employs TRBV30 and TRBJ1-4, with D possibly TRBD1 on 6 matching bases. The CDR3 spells CAWRADRNPEKLFF. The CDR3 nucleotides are TGTGCCTGGAGGGCCGACAGGAACCCTGAAAAACTGTTTTTT. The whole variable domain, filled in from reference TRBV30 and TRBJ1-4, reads SQTIHQWPATLVQPVGSPLSLECTVEGTSNPNLYWYRQAAGRGLQLLFYSVGIGQISSEVPQNLSASRPQDRQFILSSKKLLLSDSGFYLCAWRADRNPEKLFFGSGTQLSVL.